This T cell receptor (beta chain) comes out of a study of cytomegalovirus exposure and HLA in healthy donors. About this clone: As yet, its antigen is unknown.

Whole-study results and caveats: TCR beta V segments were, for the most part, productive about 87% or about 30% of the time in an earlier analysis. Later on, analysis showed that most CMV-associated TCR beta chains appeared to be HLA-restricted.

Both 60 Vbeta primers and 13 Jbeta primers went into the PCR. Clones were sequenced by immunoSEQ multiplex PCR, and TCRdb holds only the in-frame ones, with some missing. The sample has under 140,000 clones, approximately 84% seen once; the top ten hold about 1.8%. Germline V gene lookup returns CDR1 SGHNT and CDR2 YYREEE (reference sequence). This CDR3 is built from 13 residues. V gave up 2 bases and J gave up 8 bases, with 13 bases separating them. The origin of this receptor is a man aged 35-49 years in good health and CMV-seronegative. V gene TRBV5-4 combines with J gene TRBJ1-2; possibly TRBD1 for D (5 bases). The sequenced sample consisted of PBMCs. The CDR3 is CASSFTGPLGYTF. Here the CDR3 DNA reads TGTGCCAGCAGCTTCACAGGCCCCCTCGGCTACACCTTC.